This TCR beta chain was retrieved from a study of blood T cell repertoires in COVID-19. Study-wide context: Whether acute or convalescent, the COVID-19 samples came from the United States, Italy and Spain.

Original analysis: Amplification from reference gene primers served as the basis for estimated nucleated cell counts. Method: immunoSEQ multiplex PCR; TCRdb's copy keeps in-frame clones and lacks some. The DNA was the basis for D and trimming; V, J and clone size are from that table. The sample lists just under 350,000 clones; around 91% were seen once. CDR1 ENHRY and CDR2 SYGVKD come from the germline V gene. This CDR3 has 15 residues. V lost 4 bases to trimming and J lost 3 bases, with 14 bases between them. This clone was seen only a few times. Sequenced sample: peripheral blood. The sequence derives from a woman younger than 35 who had recovered from COVID-19. The rearrangement joins TRBV10-3 to TRBJ2-3; weak D call: TRBD1 (6 bases). The CDR3 reads CAISAGPQGTDTQYF. The CDR3 DNA reads as TGTGCCATCAGTGCCGGCCCGCAGGGGACAGATACGCAGTATTTT.